Presented here are 9 T cell receptor beta chains from one specimen sequenced in a study of blood T cell repertoires in COVID-19. Using immunoSEQ multiplex PCR, the repertoire was profiled, and TCRdb retains in-frame clones only, with some absent. Counted here are fewer than 150,000 clones, approximately 90% occurring once; the ten biggest clones make up about 4.3%. Input material: peripheral blood. The receptor set was obtained from a middle-aged woman with acute or convalescent COVID-19.

The V gene is TRBV9, the J gene TRBJ2-2, with a tentative D call TRBD2 (5 bases). CDR1 is SGDLS, CDR2 YYNGEE, per germline. Deletions cut 4 bases from V and 5 bases from J, with 9 bases between. CDR3 length: 13 residues. The chain's CDR3 is CASSLRGTGELFF. The CDR3 region has the DNA TGTGCCAGCAGCCTACGGGGTACCGGGGAGCTGTTTTTT.

J is TRBJ2-2 and V is TRBV5-1; D remains unclear. The CDR3 covers 13 residues. The germline V gene encodes CDR1 SGHRS and CDR2 YFSETQ. Trimming shortened V by 2 bases and J by 6 bases, and 8 bases separated the two germline ends. The CDR3 bases are TGCGCCAGCAGCTTACTCACAGCCGGGGAGCTGTTTTTT. The encoded protein is CASSLLTAGELFF.

The chain uses TRBV4-3 and TRBJ2-7; TRBD1 matches at 9 bases. The CDR3 is 15 amino acids. V was pared by 3 bases and J by 5 bases, with 8 bases of the junction left unmatched. Germline CDR1 reads LGHNA; CDR2 reads YSLEER. This CDR3 is CASSHPGQGVHEQYF. The CDR3 DNA sequence: TGCGCCAGCAGCCATCCGGGACAGGGAGTCCACGAGCAGTACTTC.

The chain joins TRBV5-1 to TRBJ2-1; no clear D gene. The germline CDR1 and CDR2 sequences are SGHRS and YFSETQ. This CDR3 is built from 15 residues. Trimming took off 0 bases at V and 0 bases at J, with 7 bases between the two ends. For the CDR3, the DNA is TGCGCCAGCAGCTTGGAAAGCTTCTCCTACAATGAGCAGTTCTTC. Translating it yields CASSLESFSYNEQFF.

The chain combines TRBV7-2 with TRBJ2-7, with 11 nucleotides matching TRBD2. The CDR3 runs to 14 residues. Germline values: CDR1 SGHTA, CDR2 FQGNSA. The J segment lost 3 bases and the V segment lost 5 bases, leaving 3 bases of the junction unmatched. The CDR3 DNA reads TGTGCCAGCAGCCCCGGGACTAGCGGCTACGAGCAGTACTTC. Amino acid sequence: CASSPGTSGYEQYF.

The V gene is TRBV5-1, the J gene TRBJ1-1; TRBD1 might be the D (5 bases). Per germline, CDR1 SGHRS and CDR2 YFSETQ. Deletions cut 3 bases from V and 5 bases from J, with 14 bases between. The CDR3 is 14 amino acids. The DNA for the CDR3 is TGCGCCAGCAGCTGGTCAGGGATGGGGACTGAAGCTTTCTTT. It codes for CASSWSGMGTEAFF.

The rearrangement joins TRBV6-4 to TRBJ2-1, with 8 positions matching TRBD2. Germline V lookup: CDR1 MRHNA, CDR2 SNTAGT. Trimming took 2 bases from V and 6 from J; bases not matched to a gene: 12. The CDR3 covers 17 residues. CDR3 amino acids: CASSDGPAGGAVNEQFF. In DNA form, the CDR3 reads TGTGCCAGCAGTGACGGCCCTGCCGGGGGGGCGGTCAATGAGCAGTTCTTC.

This clone was seen a few times. Other DNA sequences in this specimen translate into the identical CDR3. This chain links TRBV12-3 or TRBV12-4 with TRBJ2-5; unclear D gene. The CDR3 has 11 residues. Trimming cost V 3 bases and J 5 bases, with 4 bases left between them. CDR3 sequence (DNA): TGTGCCAGCAGTTTCGGTGAGACCCAGTACTTC. Translation: CASSFGETQYF.

The chain couples TRBV5-4 to TRBJ1-6; no clear D gene. This CDR3 contains 15 residues. Germline V gene sequence: CDR1 SGHNT, CDR2 YYREEE (reference sequence). V was clipped by 1 base and J by 9 bases, with 14 bases between them. CDR3 sequence (DNA): TGTGCCAGCAGCTTGTCGGGTGTTGAGGGTTCACCCCTCCACTTT. It specifies CASSLSGVEGSPLHF.